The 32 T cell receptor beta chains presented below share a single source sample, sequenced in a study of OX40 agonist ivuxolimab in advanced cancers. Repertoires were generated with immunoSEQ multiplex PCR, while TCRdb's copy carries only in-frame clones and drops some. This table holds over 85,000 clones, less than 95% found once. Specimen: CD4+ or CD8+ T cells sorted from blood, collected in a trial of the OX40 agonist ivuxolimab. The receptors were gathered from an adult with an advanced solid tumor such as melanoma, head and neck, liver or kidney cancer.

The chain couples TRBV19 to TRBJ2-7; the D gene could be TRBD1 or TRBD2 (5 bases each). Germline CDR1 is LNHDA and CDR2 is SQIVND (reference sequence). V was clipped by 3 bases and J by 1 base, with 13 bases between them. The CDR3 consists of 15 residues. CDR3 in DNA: TGTGCCAGTAGTATCTTTACTGGGGGTTCCTACGAGCAGTACTTC. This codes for CASSIFTGGSYEQYF.

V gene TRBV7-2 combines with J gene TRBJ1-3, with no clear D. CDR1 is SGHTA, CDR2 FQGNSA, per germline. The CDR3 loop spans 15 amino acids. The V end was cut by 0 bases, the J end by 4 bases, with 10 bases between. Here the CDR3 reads CASSLAPYKGNTIYF. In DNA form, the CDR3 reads TGTGCCAGCAGCTTAGCCCCCTACAAGGGAAACACCATATATTTT.

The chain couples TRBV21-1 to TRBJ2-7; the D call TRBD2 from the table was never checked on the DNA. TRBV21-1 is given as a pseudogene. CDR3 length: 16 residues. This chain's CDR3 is CASSPPLAGLFYEQYF. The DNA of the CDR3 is TGTGCCAGCAGCCCACCACTAGCGGGGTTATTTTACGAGCAGTACTTC.

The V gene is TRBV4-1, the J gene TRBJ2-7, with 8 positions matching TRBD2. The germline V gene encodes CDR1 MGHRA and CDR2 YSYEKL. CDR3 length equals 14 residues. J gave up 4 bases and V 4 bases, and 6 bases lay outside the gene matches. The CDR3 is CASSPRAGGYEQYF. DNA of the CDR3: TGCGCCAGCAGCCCCCGTGCGGGAGGTTACGAGCAGTACTTC.

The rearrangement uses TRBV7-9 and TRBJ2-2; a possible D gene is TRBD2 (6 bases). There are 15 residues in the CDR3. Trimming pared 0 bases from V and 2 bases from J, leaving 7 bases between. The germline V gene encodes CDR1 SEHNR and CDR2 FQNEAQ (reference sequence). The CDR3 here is CASSLAGGNTGELFF. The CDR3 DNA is TGTGCCAGCAGCTTAGCGGGAGGTAACACCGGGGAGCTGTTTTTT. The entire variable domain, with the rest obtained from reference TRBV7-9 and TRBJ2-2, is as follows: DTGVSQNPRHKITKRGQNVTFRCDPISEHNRLYWYRQTLGQGPEFLTYFQNEAQLEKSRLLSDRFSAERPKGSFSTLEIQRTEQGDSAMYLCASSLAGGNTGELFFGEGSRLTVL.

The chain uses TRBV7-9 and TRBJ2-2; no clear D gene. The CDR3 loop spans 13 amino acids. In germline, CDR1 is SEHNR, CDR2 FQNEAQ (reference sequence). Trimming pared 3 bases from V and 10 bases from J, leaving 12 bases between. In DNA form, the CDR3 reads TGTGCCAGCAGCTTGTACCCTTTTGCGGAGCTGTTTTTT. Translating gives CASSLYPFAELFF.

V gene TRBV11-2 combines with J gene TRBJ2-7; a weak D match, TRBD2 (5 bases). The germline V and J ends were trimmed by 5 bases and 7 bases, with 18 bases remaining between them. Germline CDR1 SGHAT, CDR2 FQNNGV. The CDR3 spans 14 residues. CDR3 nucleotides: TGTGCCAGCAGCCCTTGGACTCGGGTGGTGGAGCAGTACTTC. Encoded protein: CASSPWTRVVEQYF. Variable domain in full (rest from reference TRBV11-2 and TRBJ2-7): EAGVAQSPRYKIIEKRQSVAFWCNPISGHATLYWYQQILGQGPKLLIQFQNNGVVDDSQLPKDRFSAERLKGVDSTLKIQPAKLEDSAVYLCASSPWTRVVEQYFGPGTRLTVT.

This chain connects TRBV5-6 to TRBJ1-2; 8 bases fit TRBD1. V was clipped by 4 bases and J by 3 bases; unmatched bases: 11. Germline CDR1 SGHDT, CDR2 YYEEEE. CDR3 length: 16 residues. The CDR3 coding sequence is TGTGCCAGCAGCCGATACGGGACAGGCGTTTACTATGGCTACACCTTC. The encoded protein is CASSRYGTGVYYGYTF.

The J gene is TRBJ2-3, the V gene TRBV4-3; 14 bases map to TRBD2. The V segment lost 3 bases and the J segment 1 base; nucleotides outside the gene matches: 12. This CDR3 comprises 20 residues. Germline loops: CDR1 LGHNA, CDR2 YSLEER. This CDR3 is CASSHFLGTSGSPGTDTQYF. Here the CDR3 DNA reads TGCGCCAGCAGCCATTTCCTCGGGACTAGCGGGAGCCCCGGCACAGATACGCAGTATTTT.

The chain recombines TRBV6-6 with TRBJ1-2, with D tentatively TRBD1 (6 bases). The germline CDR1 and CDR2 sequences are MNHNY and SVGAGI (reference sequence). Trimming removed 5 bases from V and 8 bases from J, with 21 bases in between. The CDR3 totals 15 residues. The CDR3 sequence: CASSPRRGALDGYTF. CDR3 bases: TGTGCCAGCAGTCCCCGTCGGGGGGCCTTGGACGGCTACACCTTC.

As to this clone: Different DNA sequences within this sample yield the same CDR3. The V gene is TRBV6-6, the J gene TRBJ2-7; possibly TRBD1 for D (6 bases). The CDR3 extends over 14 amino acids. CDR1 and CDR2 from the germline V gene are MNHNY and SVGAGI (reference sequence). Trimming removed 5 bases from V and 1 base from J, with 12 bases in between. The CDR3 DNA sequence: TGTGCCAGCAGTACAAACAGGGAATCCTACGAGCAGTACTTC. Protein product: CASSTNRESYEQYF.

The CDR3 DNA follows: TGTGCCAGCAGTTCTTCTGGTGGGACTGAAGCTTTCTTT. It codes for CASSSSGGTEAFF. This chain connects TRBV7-3 to TRBJ1-1, with no clear D. V was clipped by 6 bases and J by 5 bases, with 13 bases between them. Germline V gives CDR1 SGHTA, CDR2 FQGTGA. This CDR3 has 13 residues. The full variable domain, in which reference TRBV7-3 and TRBJ1-1 provide the parts outside the CDR3, is GAGVSQTPSNKVTEKGKYVELRCDPISGHTALYWYRQSLGQGPEFLIYFQGTGAADDSGLPNDRFFAVRPEGSVSTLKIQRTERGDSAVYLCASSSSGGTEAFFGQGTRLTVV.

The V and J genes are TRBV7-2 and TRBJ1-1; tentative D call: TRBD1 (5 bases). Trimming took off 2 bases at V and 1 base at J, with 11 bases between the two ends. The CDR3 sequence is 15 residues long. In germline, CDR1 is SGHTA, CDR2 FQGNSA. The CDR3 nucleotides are TGTGCCAGCAGCTTACAGGGACGGTCGAACACTGAAGCTTTCTTT. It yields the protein CASSLQGRSNTEAFF.

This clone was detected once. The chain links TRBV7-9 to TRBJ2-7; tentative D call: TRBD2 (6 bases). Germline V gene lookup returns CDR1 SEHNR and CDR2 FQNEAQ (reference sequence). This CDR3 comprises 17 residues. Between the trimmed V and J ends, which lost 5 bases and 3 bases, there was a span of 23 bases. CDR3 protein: CASSPPEEGPHRYEQYF. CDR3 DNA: TGTGCCAGCAGCCCACCCGAGGAGGGCCCCCACCGCTACGAGCAGTACTTC.

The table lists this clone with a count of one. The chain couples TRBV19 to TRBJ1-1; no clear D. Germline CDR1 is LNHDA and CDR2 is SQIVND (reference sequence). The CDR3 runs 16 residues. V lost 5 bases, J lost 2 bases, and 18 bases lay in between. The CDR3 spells CASSPPQRSHNTEAFF. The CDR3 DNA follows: TGTGCCAGTAGTCCCCCCCAGAGGTCCCATAACACTGAAGCTTTCTTT. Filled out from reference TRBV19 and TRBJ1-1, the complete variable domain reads DGGITQSPKYLFRKEGQNVTLSCEQNLNHDAMYWYRQDPGQGLRLIYYSQIVNDFQKGDIAEGYSVSREKKESFPLTVTSAQKNPTAFYLCASSPPQRSHNTEAFFGQGTRLTVV.

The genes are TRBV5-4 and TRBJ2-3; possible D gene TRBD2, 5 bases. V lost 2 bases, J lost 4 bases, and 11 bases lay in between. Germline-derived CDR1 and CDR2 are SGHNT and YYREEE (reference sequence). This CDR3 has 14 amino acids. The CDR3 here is CASSFGLLADTQYF. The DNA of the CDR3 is TGTGCCAGCAGCTTCGGACTCCTGGCAGATACGCAGTATTTT.

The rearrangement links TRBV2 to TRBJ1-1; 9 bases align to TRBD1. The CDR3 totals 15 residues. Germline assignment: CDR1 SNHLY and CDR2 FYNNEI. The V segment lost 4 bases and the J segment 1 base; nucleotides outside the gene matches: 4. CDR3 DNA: TGTGCCAGCAGTGGGGAGGGACAGGGGAACACTGAAGCTTTCTTT. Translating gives CASSGEGQGNTEAFF.

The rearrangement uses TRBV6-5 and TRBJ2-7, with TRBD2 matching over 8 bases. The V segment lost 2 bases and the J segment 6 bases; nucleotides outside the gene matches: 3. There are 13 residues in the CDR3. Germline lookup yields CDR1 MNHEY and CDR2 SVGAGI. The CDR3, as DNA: TGTGCCAGCAGTTACGGACTAGCTGGCGAGCAGTACTTC. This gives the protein CASSYGLAGEQYF.

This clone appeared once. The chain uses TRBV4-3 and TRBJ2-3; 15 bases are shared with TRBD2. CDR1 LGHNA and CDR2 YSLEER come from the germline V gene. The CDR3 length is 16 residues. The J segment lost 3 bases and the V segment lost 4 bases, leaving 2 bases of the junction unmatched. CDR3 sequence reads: CASSRGLAGGTDTQYF. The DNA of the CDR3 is TGCGCCAGCAGCCGCGGACTAGCGGGGGGGACAGATACGCAGTATTTT.

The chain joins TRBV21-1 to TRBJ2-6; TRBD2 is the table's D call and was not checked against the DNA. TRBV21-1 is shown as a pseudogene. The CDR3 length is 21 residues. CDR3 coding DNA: TGTGCCAGCAGCAAAAAAAACCACGAGCGGGGGACCTCTAACGGGGCCAACGTCCTGACTTTC. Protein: CASSKKNHERGTSNGANVLTF.

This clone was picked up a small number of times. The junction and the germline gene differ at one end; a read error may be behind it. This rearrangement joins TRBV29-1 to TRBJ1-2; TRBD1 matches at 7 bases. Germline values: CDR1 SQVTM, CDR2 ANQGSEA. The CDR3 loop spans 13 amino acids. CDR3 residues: CSVEGQVNYGYTF. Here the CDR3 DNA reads TGCAGTGTTGAAGGACAGGTTAACTATGGCTACACCTTC.

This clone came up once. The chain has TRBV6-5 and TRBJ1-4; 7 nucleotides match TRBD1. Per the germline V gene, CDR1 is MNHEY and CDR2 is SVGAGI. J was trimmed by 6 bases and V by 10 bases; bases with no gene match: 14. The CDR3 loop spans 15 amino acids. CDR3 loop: CATKRTGESYEKLFF. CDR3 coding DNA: TGTGCCACCAAACGCACAGGGGAATCTTATGAAAAACTGTTTTTT.

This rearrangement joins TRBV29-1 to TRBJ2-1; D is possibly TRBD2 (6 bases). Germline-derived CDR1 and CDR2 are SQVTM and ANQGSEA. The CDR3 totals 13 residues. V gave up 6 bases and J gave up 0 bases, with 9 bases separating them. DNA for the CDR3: TGCAGCGTGACTAGTCCCTCCTACAATGAGCAGTTCTTC. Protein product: CSVTSPSYNEQFF.

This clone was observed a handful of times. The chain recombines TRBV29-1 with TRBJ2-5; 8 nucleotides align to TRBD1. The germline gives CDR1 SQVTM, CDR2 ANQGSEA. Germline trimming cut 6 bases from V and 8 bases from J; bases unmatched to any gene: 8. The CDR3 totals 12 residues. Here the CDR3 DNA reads TGCAGCGTAGAAATTTCAGGGGGCACCCAGTACTTC. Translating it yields CSVEISGGTQYF. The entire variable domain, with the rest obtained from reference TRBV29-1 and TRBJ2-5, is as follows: SAVISQKPSRDICQRGTSLTIQCQVDSQVTMMFWYRQQPGQSLTLIATANQGSEATYESGFVIDKFPISRPNLTFSTLTVSNMSPEDSSIYLCSVEISGGTQYFGPGTRLLVL.

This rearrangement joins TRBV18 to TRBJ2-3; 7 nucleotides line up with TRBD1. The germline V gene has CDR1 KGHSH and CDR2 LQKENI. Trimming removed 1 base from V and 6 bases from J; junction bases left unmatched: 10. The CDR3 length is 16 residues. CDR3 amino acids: CASSPRAGTEFDTQYF. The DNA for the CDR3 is TGTGCCAGCTCACCACGAGCCGGGACAGAGTTTGATACGCAGTATTTT.

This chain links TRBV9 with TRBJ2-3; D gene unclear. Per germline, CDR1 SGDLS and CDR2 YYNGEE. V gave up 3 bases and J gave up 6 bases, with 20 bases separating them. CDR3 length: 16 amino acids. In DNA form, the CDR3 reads TGTGCCAGCAGCGGTGACGTTGGCGTGGTAGGTGATACGCAGTATTTT. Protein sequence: CASSGDVGVVGDTQYF.

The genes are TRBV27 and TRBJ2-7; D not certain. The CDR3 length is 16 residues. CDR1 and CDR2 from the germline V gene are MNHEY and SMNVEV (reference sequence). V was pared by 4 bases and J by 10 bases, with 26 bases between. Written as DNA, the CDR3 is TGTGCCAGCAGTTCTGACGCACGGAGCCCATCCTGGGGACAGTACTTC. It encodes CASSSDARSPSWGQYF.

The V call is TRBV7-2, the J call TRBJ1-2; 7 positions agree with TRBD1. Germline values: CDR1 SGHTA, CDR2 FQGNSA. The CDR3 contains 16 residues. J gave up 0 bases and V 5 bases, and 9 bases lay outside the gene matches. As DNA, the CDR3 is TGTGCCAGCAGCCACGTACGGGACAGAGCTAACTATGGCTACACCTTC. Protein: CASSHVRDRANYGYTF.

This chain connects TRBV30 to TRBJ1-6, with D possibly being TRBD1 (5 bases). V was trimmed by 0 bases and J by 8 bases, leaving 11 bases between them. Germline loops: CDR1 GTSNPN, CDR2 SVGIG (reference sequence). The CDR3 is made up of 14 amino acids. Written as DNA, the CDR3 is TGTGCCTGGAGTGTAGCAGGGTACGATTCACCCCTCCACTTT. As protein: CAWSVAGYDSPLHF.

DNA for the CDR3: TGTGCCAGCAGCTTAGTTCGGGCTGGAAACACCATATATTTT. This encodes CASSLVRAGNTIYF. V gene TRBV11-2 combines with J gene TRBJ1-3; D remains unclear. Per germline, CDR1 SGHAT and CDR2 FQNNGV. CDR3 size: 14 residues. Trimming took 1 base from V and 2 from J, leaving 6 bases between them.

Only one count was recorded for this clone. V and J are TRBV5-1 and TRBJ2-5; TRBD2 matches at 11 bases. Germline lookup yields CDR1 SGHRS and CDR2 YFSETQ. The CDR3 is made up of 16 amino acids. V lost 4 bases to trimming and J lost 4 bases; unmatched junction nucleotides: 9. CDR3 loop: CASSTGTSGQSETQYF. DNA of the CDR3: TGCGCCAGCAGCACAGGGACTAGCGGTCAGTCAGAGACCCAGTACTTC.

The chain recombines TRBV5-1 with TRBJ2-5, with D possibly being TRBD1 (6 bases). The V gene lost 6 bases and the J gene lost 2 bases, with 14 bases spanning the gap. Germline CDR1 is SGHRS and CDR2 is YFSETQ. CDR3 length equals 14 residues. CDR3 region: CASTTTGHQETQYF. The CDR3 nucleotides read TGCGCCAGCACCACCACGGGACATCAAGAGACCCAGTACTTC.